Shown below are 24 T cell receptor beta chains from a single sample sequenced in a study of shared clonotypes between healthy human individuals. Cells designated naive CD8 were CD45RO-negative and were positively selected for CCR7, with terminally differentiated effector memory CD45RA+ cells excluded. Measured with immunoSEQ multiplex PCR; TCRdb has only the in-frame clones, and not every one. The table lists around 1.9 million clones, under 95% of them singletons. Material for sequencing was naive CD8+ T cells from PBMCs. These receptors all come from a man between 18 and 29 years old in good health. Some clones in this sample may be carry-over from other donors' samples.

Concerning this clone itself: The sample has other DNA sequences that encode this CDR3 too. V is TRBV19 and J is TRBJ1-5; D remains ambiguous. The CDR3 is 16 amino acids. Germline V gives CDR1 LNHDA, CDR2 SQIVND (reference sequence). The V and J ends lost 1 base and 0 bases respectively, with 10 bases between them. The CDR3 region has the DNA TGTGCCAGTAGTATAGTGCCGGGATATAGCAATCAGCCCCAGCATTTT. Translation gives CASSIVPGYSNQPQHF.

This rearrangement joins TRBV19 to TRBJ2-3; tentative D call: TRBD1 (6 bases). There are 13 residues in the CDR3. The germline V gene encodes CDR1 LNHDA and CDR2 SQIVND (reference sequence). Trimming stripped 6 bases from V and 6 bases from J, with 13 bases between. The CDR3 DNA reads TGTGCCAGTAGCGCCAGGGGTATGGATACGCAGTATTTT. Its translation: CASSARGMDTQYF.

This clone appeared once. The chain employs TRBV7-8 and TRBJ2-1; 7 nucleotides line up with TRBD1. CDR3 length: 15 residues. J lost 4 bases, V lost 3 bases, and 6 bases had no gene match. The germline V gene has CDR1 SGHVS and CDR2 FQNEAQ. CDR3 protein: CASSLSQGLYNEQFF. The CDR3 region has the DNA TGTGCCAGCAGCTTGTCACAGGGGTTGTACAATGAGCAGTTCTTC.

This clone showed up just once. The rearrangement joins TRBV7-9 to TRBJ2-1; D perhaps matches TRBD1 (6 bases). The V gene's germline CDR1 is SEHNR and CDR2 FQNEAQ (reference sequence). The CDR3 covers 15 residues. The V end lost 3 bases, the J end lost 4 bases, and 13 bases lay between the germline ends. CDR3 loop: CASSFSAGEYNEQFF. CDR3 nucleotide sequence: TGTGCCAGCAGCTTTTCGGCAGGGGAGTACAATGAGCAGTTCTTC.

J is TRBJ1-5 and V is TRBV6-4; D ambiguous. Germline V gives CDR1 MRHNA, CDR2 SNTAGT. The V gene lost 3 bases and the J gene lost 0 bases, with 18 bases spanning the gap. CDR3 length: 18 amino acids. CDR3 nucleotides: TGTGCCAGCAGTGAGATCGTGGGTAGGGATAATAGCAATCAGCCCCAGCATTTT. Its protein is CASSEIVGRDNSNQPQHF.

In nucleotides, the CDR3 is TGTGCCAGCAGTCTATATCCAAGAATGGGAGAGACCCAGTACTTC. It specifies CASSLYPRMGETQYF. J is TRBJ2-5 and V is TRBV27; D is unresolved. This CDR3 spans 15 amino acids. The V gene lost 5 bases and the J gene lost 4 bases, with 17 bases spanning the gap. Germline CDR1 and CDR2: MNHEY and SMNVEV (reference sequence).

This clone was detected only once. The rearrangement uses TRBV6-5 and TRBJ1-1; 7 nucleotides line up with TRBD1. This CDR3 region has 14 residues. Trimming removed 5 bases from V and 4 bases from J; junction bases left unmatched: 7. Germline assignment: CDR1 MNHEY and CDR2 SVGAGI. The CDR3 sequence is CASSPTGVSTEAFF. The CDR3 coding sequence is TGTGCCAGCAGTCCCACAGGGGTAAGCACTGAAGCTTTCTTT.

This clone was seen a handful of times. Additional DNA sequences in this sample encode the identical CDR3. V gene TRBV6-5 combines with J gene TRBJ2-2, with TRBD1 identical over 7 bases. V lost 6 bases, J lost 0 bases, and 4 bases stayed unmatched. CDR3 length: 15 residues. Per the germline V gene, CDR1 is MNHEY and CDR2 is SVGAGI. CDR3 in DNA: TGTGCCAGCAGCACCGGGACAGCGAACACCGGGGAGCTGTTTTTT. This sequence encodes CASSTGTANTGELFF.

This rearrangement joins TRBV14 to TRBJ2-2; D is ambiguous. V lost 0 bases and J 7 bases, leaving 12 bases between the germline ends. This CDR3 spans 15 amino acids. Germline loops: CDR1 SGHDN, CDR2 FVKESK. The CDR3 here is CASSQDPRAHGELFF. CDR3 in DNA: TGTGCCAGCAGCCAAGATCCCCGAGCTCACGGGGAGCTGTTTTTT.

The chain employs TRBV6-5 and TRBJ1-2, with 9 nucleotides matching TRBD1. The V gene's germline CDR1 is MNHEY and CDR2 SVGAGI. The CDR3 is 15 amino acids. Losses at the gene ends were 6 bases for V and 2 bases for J; bases not matched to a gene: 7. The CDR3 reads CASRWTGEGNYGYTF. The CDR3 nucleotides read TGTGCCAGCAGGTGGACAGGGGAAGGAAACTATGGCTACACCTTC.

This clone has more than one count but fewer than ten. V usage is TRBV9 and J usage is TRBJ2-7; weak D call: TRBD1 (5 bases). V gave up 3 bases and J gave up 7 bases, with 8 bases separating them. CDR1 SGDLS and CDR2 YYNGEE come from the germline V gene. This CDR3 has 11 amino acids. DNA for the CDR3: TGTGCCAGCAGCGACAACAGGGAGCAGTACTTC. Its translation: CASSDNREQYF.

V is TRBV29-1 and J is TRBJ1-1; no definite D call. V was clipped by 3 bases and J by 0 bases, with 8 bases between them. The length of the CDR3 is 13 residues. CDR1 and CDR2 (germline): SQVTM, ANQGSEA. CDR3 bases: TGCAGCGTTGAGCCGAATTTGAACACTGAAGCTTTCTTT. Translation: CSVEPNLNTEAFF.

The chain is built from TRBV12-5 and TRBJ2-1, with 8 bases fitting TRBD2. The CDR3 runs 16 residues. CDR1 is LGHNT, CDR2 FRNRAP, per germline. V gave up 1 base and J gave up 3 bases; unmatched junction bases: 5. CDR3 nucleotides: TGTGCTAGTGGTTTGGGGGCGGGAGGTTTCTACAATGAGCAGTTCTTC. It translates to CASGLGAGGFYNEQFF.

This clone was observed once. The V and J genes are TRBV19 and TRBJ2-7, with a weak D call TRBD2 (5 bases). Germline CDR1 LNHDA, CDR2 SQIVND (reference sequence). V was clipped by 11 bases and J by 7 bases, with 18 bases between them. The CDR3 has 12 amino acids. In nucleotides, the CDR3 is TGTGCCCCGGGGTACCCCCTTGGGGAGCAGTACTTC. This translates into CAPGYPLGEQYF.

The V call is TRBV21-1, the J call TRBJ2-4; the D call TRBD2 from the table was never checked on the DNA. TRBV21-1 constitutes a pseudogene. The length of the CDR3 is 14 residues. Written as DNA, the CDR3 is TGTGCCAGCAGCGAGAGGGTCGGAGGGAACATTCAGTACTTC. Translating gives CASSERVGGNIQYF.

V and J are TRBV5-6 and TRBJ2-7; D gene ambiguous. Trimming pared 4 bases from V and 3 bases from J, leaving 17 bases between. The germline CDR1 and CDR2 sequences are SGHDT and YYEEEE. This CDR3 is built from 15 residues. The DNA for the CDR3 is TGTGCCAGCAGCCCCCTCGGTTCGGGTATCTACGAGCAGTACTTC. As protein: CASSPLGSGIYEQYF.

About this clone itself: This sample also contains other DNA sequences that code for the same CDR3. The V gene is TRBV4-2, the J gene TRBJ2-7; D may be TRBD2 (6 bases). The CDR3 covers 14 residues. V was cut by 1 base and J by 4 bases, with 11 bases left in between. Germline V gives CDR1 LGHNA, CDR2 YNFKEQ. The CDR3: CASSQAGSGYEQYF. CDR3 in DNA: TGTGCCAGCAGCCAAGCCGGGAGTGGGTACGAGCAGTACTTC.

V gene TRBV29-1 combines with J gene TRBJ2-1; 8 nucleotides align to TRBD2. After removal of 0 bases from V and 2 bases from J, the junction contained 6 bases not matched to a gene. The CDR3 sequence is 16 residues long. The germline CDR1 and CDR2 sequences are SQVTM and ANQGSEA. CDR3: CSVEDLKRETYNEQFF. In nucleotides, the CDR3 is TGCAGCGTTGAAGATCTTAAGCGGGAGACCTACAATGAGCAGTTCTTC.

This chain uses TRBV4-1 with TRBJ1-2; TRBD1 matches 7 bases. Looked up from germline, CDR1 is MGHRA and CDR2 is YSYEKL. V gave up 3 bases and J gave up 2 bases; unmatched junction bases: 9. This CDR3 spans 16 amino acids. Written as DNA, the CDR3 is TGCGCCAGCAGCCAGCGGCAGGGGGTGGAAAACTATGGCTACACCTTC. Translated: CASSQRQGVENYGYTF.

Only one count was recorded for this clone. This chain links TRBV28 with TRBJ2-6, with D possibly being TRBD1 (6 bases). The CDR3 loop spans 15 amino acids. Germline loops: CDR1 MDHEN, CDR2 SYDVKM. With 6 bases removed from V and 2 bases from J, the gap between germline ends came to 11 bases. The CDR3 reads CASSKQGAGANVLTF. In DNA form, the CDR3 reads TGTGCCAGCAGCAAACAGGGAGCTGGGGCCAACGTCCTGACTTTC.

CDR3 sequence reads: CASSYGTNLGEQFF. The CDR3 coding sequence is TGTGCCAGCAGTTACGGGACCAACCTTGGTGAGCAGTTCTTC. V usage is TRBV6-5 and J usage is TRBJ2-1, with D perhaps being TRBD1 or TRBD2 (5 bases each). V was pared by 2 bases and J by 9 bases, with 14 bases between. Germline CDR1 and CDR2: MNHEY and SVGAGI. The CDR3 consists of 14 residues.

V is TRBV5-6 and J is TRBJ1-2, with 8 positions matching TRBD1. V dropped 4 bases and J dropped 2; count of bases not matched to a gene: 10. This CDR3 contains 16 residues. CDR1 and CDR2 from the germline V gene are SGHDT and YYEEEE. This CDR3 reads CASSLETGGGNYGYTF. DNA for the CDR3: TGTGCCAGCAGCCTCGAAACAGGGGGAGGCAACTATGGCTACACCTTC.

The chain uses TRBV6-6 and TRBJ2-3; TRBD1 or TRBD2 may be the D gene (5 bases each). The CDR3 extends over 14 amino acids. Trimming left V 2 bases short and J 5 bases short, with 11 bases between. CDR1 and CDR2 from the germline V gene are MNHNY and SVGAGI (reference sequence). For the CDR3, the DNA is TGTGCCAGCAGTTACGAGGGGCTGGTAGATACGCAGTATTTT. Amino acid sequence: CASSYEGLVDTQYF.

CDR3 coding DNA: TGTGCCAGCAGTGTAAGGGACAACTACAATGAGCAGTTCTTC. Encoded protein: CASSVRDNYNEQFF. The genes are TRBV27 and TRBJ2-1, with D possibly matching TRBD1 (6 bases). The CDR3 loop spans 14 amino acids. The germline V and J ends were trimmed by 5 bases and 3 bases, with 11 bases remaining between them. Germline CDR1 is MNHEY and CDR2 is SMNVEV (reference sequence).